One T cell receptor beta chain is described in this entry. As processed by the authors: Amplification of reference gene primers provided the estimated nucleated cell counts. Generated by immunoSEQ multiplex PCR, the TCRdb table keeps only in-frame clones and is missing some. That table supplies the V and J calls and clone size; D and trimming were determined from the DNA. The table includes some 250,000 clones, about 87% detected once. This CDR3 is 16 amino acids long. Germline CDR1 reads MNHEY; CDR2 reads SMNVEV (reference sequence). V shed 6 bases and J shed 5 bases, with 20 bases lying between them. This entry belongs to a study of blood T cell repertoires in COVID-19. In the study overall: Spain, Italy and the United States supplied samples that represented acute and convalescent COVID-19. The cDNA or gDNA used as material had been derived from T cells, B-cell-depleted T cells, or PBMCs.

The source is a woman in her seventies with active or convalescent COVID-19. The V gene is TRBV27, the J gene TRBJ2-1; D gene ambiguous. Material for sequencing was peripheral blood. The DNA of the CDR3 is TGTGCCAGCAGCCCAACCCATCGTAATGGCAACAATGAGCAGTTCTTC. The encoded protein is CASSPTHRNGNNEQFF.